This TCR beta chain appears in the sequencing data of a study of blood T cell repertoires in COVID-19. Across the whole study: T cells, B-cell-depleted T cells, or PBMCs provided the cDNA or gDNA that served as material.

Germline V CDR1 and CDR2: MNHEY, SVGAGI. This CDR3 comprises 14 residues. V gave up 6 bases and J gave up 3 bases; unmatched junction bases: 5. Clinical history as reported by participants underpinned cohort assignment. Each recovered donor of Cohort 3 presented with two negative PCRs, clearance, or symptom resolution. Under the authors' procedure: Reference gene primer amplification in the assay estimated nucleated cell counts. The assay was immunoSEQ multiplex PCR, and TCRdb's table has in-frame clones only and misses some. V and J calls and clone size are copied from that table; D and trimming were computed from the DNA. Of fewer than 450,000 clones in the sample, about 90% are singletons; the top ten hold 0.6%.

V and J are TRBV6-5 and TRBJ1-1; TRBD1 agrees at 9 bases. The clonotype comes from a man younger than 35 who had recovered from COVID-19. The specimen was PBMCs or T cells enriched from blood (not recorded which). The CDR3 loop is CASRRDRVDTEAFF. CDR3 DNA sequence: TGTGCCAGCAGGCGGGACAGGGTGGACACTGAAGCTTTCTTT.